The clone carrying this TCR beta chain has more than one count but fewer than ten. Germline CDR1 reads SGDLS; CDR2 reads YYNGEE. V lost 1 base, J lost 1 base, and 8 bases lay in between. The CDR3 contains 14 residues. The data are from a study of cytomegalovirus exposure and HLA in healthy donors. Libraries were prepared by immunoSEQ multiplex PCR; TCRdb keeps only in-frame clonotypes and omits some of them. The data contain about 160,000 clones, roughly 96% of them seen just once; the ten biggest clones take up approximately 0.82%. Sequencing input: PBMCs. This rearrangement joins TRBV9 to TRBJ2-5; TRBD2 might be the D (6 bases). The sequence came from a woman in her late teens or twenties in good health and CMV-seronegative. The CDR3, as DNA: TGTGCCAGCAGCGTACTGCGGGGCCAAGAGACCCAGTACTTC. Its translation: CASSVLRGQETQYF.